This TCR beta chain was identified in a study of OX40 agonist ivuxolimab in advanced cancers. Overall study context: A male proportion of under 90% was recorded, with mean age approximately 57 years and range 23 to 79. Anti-PD-1, anti-PD-L1 or anti-CTLA-4 therapy given earlier was allowed, and roughly 38% had some.

The repertoire was sequenced with immunoSEQ multiplex PCR; TCRdb's copy has only in-frame clones and lacks some. Altogether 70,000 or so clones are present, 70% to 90% being singletons, with the ten largest covering 15% to 20%. General study results and limits: There was clonal expansion of CD4+ and CD8+ blood T cells by week 6 at 0.1 to 3.0 mg/kg.

For this clone: What it binds is not known.

The CDR3 length is 14 residues. Germline CDR1 MNHEY, CDR2 SVGAGI. J gave up 10 bases and V 0 bases, and 3 bases lay outside the gene matches. The sample was CD4+ or CD8+ T cells sorted from blood, taken in a trial of the OX40 agonist ivuxolimab. The origin of this receptor is an adult with an advanced solid tumor such as melanoma, head and neck, liver or kidney cancer. This chain joins TRBV6-5 and TRBJ1-6; 7 bases are a match to TRBD1. The CDR3 DNA sequence: TGTGCCAGCAGTTACTCGACAGGGTCGTCACCCCTCCACTTT. Amino acid sequence: CASSYSTGSSPLHF.